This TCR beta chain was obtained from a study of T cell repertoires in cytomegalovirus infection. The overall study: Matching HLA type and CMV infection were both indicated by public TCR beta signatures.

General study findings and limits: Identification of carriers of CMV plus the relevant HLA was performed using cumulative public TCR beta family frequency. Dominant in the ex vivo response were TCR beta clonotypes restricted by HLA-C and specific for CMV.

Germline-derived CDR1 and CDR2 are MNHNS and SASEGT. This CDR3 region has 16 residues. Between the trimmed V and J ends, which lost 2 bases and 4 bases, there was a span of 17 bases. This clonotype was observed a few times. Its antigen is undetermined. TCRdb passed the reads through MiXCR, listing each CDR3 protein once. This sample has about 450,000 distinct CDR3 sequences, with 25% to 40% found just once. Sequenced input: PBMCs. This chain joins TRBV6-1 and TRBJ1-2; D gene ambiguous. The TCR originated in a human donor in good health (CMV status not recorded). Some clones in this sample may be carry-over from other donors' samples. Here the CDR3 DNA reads TGTGCCAGCAGTGAATTGTCTTCCAGAAACTCCTATGGCTACACCTTC. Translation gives CASSELSSRNSYGYTF.